This T cell receptor (beta chain) was recorded in a study of response to subunit inactivated influenza vaccine (dated by TCRdb to about 2018). Concerning the study at large: The study used deep quantitative T cell receptor repertoire profiling to track responses to a trivalent subunit inactivated influenza vaccine.

Measured from the cysteine to the phenylalanine, the CDR3 is 15 residues long. Just the 45-base CDR3 DNA is kept, in frame starting at base 1. Cut back by 1 base and 5 bases, the V and J ends lie 12 bases apart. CDR1 LGHNA and CDR2 YNFKEQ were looked up in the germline V gene. This clonotype was seen a handful of times. Its specific antigen is unknown. Nothing much larger sits one base from this clone, and base qualities are not available. Overall study results and their limits: The authors suggested that each seasonal influenza vaccination may recruit only a limited number of new T cells.

Library prep was done by RT-PCR. Sequenced using an Illumina HiSeq 2500. The raw public data were reprocessed by TCRdb itself: fastp quality trimming at Q25, MiXCR clonotype calling, in-frame beta chains only. Rows with a matching CDR3 protein are joined into one entry that keeps the most common DNA and genes. The sample has about 780,000 distinct CDR3 sequences on record, 15% to 20% of them singletons. Roughly a tenth of the sample comes from the top ten. Sequences were derived from PBMCs from blood, sampled 5 days after vaccination. The chain is encoded by TRBV4-2 joined to TRBJ1-5; TRBD1 might be the D gene, on 6 matching bases. This TCR was recovered from a man aged 50-60 years who received an inactivated influenza vaccine. Donor details come from another sample of the same person, matched by shared clones. DNA sequence: TGTGCCAGCAGCCAAGTCCTTTACAGGGATCAGCCCCAGCATTTT. Its translation is CASSQVLYRDQPQHF.